The clone carrying this T cell receptor beta chain was picked up a small number of times. The V gene's germline CDR1 is KGHSH and CDR2 LQKENI. With 3 bases removed from V and 0 bases from J, the gap between germline ends came to 9 bases. The CDR3 consists of 16 residues. Data came from immunoSEQ multiplex PCR; TCRdb stores just in-frame clones and leaves some out. The repertoire consists of over 200,000 clones, with less than 90% occurring once and the leading ten covering around 4%. The data were obtained in a study of blood T cell repertoires in COVID-19. The chain carries TRBV18 and TRBJ2-6, with a weak D call TRBD1 (5 bases). This TCR came from a woman aged 25 to 39 who had been exposed to COVID-19. Sample: PBMCs or T cells enriched from blood (not recorded which). CDR3 protein: CASSPYRHSGANVLTF. CDR3 DNA: TGTGCCAGCTCACCCTACAGGCACTCTGGGGCCAACGTCCTGACTTTC.